The present TCR beta chain was sequenced within a study of vaccination and CD4 T cells after COVID-19. Study context: Convalescent individuals exhibited SARS-CoV-2 positivity on nasal swab PCR, with several mild and one severe presentation.

Treatment described: roughly 10-day PBMC culture with coronavirus spike peptide pools or control peptides (ViraFEST assay). The Oncomine TCR Beta short-read assay was applied to DNA of cultured CD4+ T cells. TCRdb re-analysed the PCR reads in MiXCR, keeping a single row per CDR3 protein. The sample has around 16,000 distinct CDR3 sequences, under 75% seen once; the top ten hold 7% to 8.5%. This clonotype appeared a few times. Its antigen is still unknown. The CDR3 length is 12 residues. CDR1 and CDR2 from the germline V gene are MDHEN and SYDVKM. V lost 2 bases and J lost 7, with 6 bases in between. The chain combines TRBV28 with TRBJ1-5; D is unclear. The sequence derives from a human donor who had recovered from COVID-19. Sequenced sample: CD4+ T cells from blood, cultured in vitro. DNA of the CDR3: TGTGCCAGCAGTTTAGTCCGGCAGCCCCAGCATTTT. It codes for CASSLVRQPQHF.